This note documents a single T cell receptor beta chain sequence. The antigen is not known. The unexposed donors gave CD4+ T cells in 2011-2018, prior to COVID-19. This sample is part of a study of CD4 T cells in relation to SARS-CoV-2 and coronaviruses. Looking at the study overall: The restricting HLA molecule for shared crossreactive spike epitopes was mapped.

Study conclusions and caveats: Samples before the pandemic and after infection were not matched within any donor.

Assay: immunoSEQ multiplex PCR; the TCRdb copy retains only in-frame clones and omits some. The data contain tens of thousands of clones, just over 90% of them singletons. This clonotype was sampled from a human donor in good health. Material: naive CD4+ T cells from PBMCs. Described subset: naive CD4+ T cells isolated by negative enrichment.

CDR3 protein: CASSFGDRTDTQYF. CDR3 DNA sequence: TGTGCCAGCAGTTTTGGGGATCGGACAGATACGCAGTATTTT. The J gene is TRBJ2-3, the V gene TRBV27, with D unresolved. Per the germline V gene, CDR1 is MNHEY and CDR2 is SMNVEV (reference sequence). The length of the CDR3 is 14 residues. Trimming shortened V by 3 bases and J by 3 bases, and 10 bases separated the two germline ends.